A selection of T cell receptor beta chains follows, all from one sample in a study of shared clonotypes between healthy human individuals. Sequencing used immunoSEQ multiplex PCR; TCRdb keeps in-frame clones, though not all of them. This table holds about 680,000 clones, roughly 72% found once. Material: memory CD4+ T cells sorted from blood. These receptors originate from a woman in her thirties in good health. Both conserved end residues are trimmed from each CDR3. The order of the fields is J gene, V gene, D gene, CDR3 protein. The D gene is left open where the match is weak.

>TRBJ2-7|TRBV5-4|NA
ASTSRIYEQY
>TRBJ2-1|TRBV2|TRBD1
ASSGQGTEQF
>TRBJ1-2|TRBV11-2|NA
ASSLDGGGYGYT
>TRBJ2-1|TRBV10-1|TRBD2
ASSESEGLAGVLDSWEQF
>TRBJ2-4|TRBV28|TRBD1
ASSDEGAVKNIQY
>TRBJ2-7|TRBV5-5|TRBD1
ASSLGQGAAYEQY
>TRBJ1-5|TRBV18|NA
ASSPGDIYNQPQH
>TRBJ2-6|TRBV19|TRBD1
ASSRQGLSGANVLT
>TRBJ2-5|TRBV7-9|TRBD2
ASSERYLAGETQY
>TRBJ2-1|TRBV18|TRBD1
ASSRDRGPPNEQF
>TRBJ2-6|TRBV5-4|TRBD1
ASTGGGQAPSGANVLT
>TRBJ2-1|TRBV28|NA
ASRHRLTGSSYNEQF
>TRBJ1-1|TRBV7-2|NA
ASSLADKGGKAF
>TRBJ2-7|TRBV6-6|NA
ASSYDGVREQY
>TRBJ2-7|TRBV28|NA
ASNRAPYYEQY
>TRBJ2-7|TRBV5-4|TRBD1
ASSSTGTGGTEQY
>TRBJ2-7|TRBV5-5|NA
ASSSSLGRGTYEQY
>TRBJ2-3|TRBV5-1|TRBD2
ASSLRTSGTADTQY
>TRBJ1-2|TRBV29-1|NA
SVEGRGRSYGYT
>TRBJ2-3|TRBV10-1|NA
ASKGSGQSTDTQY
>TRBJ2-1|TRBV5-5|NA
ASSKEALGGEQF
>TRBJ2-7|TRBV27|NA
ASSSHRVVSYEQY
>TRBJ1-5|TRBV2|NA
ASSDLNSSNQPQH
>TRBJ1-1|TRBV15|NA
ATSRDAENTEAF
>TRBJ1-1|TRBV25-1|NA
ASSTHRDGKLVNTEAF
>TRBJ2-7|TRBV7-6|NA
ASSLERGIEQY
>TRBJ2-7|TRBV11-2|TRBD2
ASSLGLAGGPVYEQC
>TRBJ1-3|TRBV6-1|TRBD1
ASSERDRAGNTIY
>TRBJ1-1|TRBV29-1|TRBD1
SGDDRGVAF
>TRBJ2-7|TRBV7-8|TRBD2
ASSQSGITYEQY
>TRBJ1-4|TRBV11-2|NA
ASSLVGYNEKLF
>TRBJ2-1|TRBV11-3|NA
ASSLGRGAYNEQF
>TRBJ2-3|TRBV29-1|NA
SVVAQSDTQY
>TRBJ2-5|TRBV5-4|NA
ASSLFRESGETQY
>TRBJ2-1|TRBV9|NA
ASSQEGEQF
>TRBJ2-1|TRBV19|NA
ASSVTSTRYNEQF
>TRBJ2-3|TRBV2|NA
ASILDGFITDTQY
>TRBJ2-3|TRBV28|TRBD2
ASGGASGSETDTQY
>TRBJ2-7|TRBV2|NA
ASKVSYEQY
>TRBJ2-3|TRBV29-1|NA
SGEDKTGTDTQY
>TRBJ2-4|TRBV5-1|NA
ASSPAGAKNIQY
>TRBJ2-7|TRBV28|NA
ASSSRVLYEQY
>TRBJ1-2|TRBV7-9|NA
ASSLAGVIYGYT
>TRBJ2-1|TRBV30|NA
AWSRSGTYNEQF
>TRBJ2-1|TRBV5-1|NA
ASSPLLDNEQF
>TRBJ2-3|TRBV25-1|NA
ASSESGSGSSTDTQY
>TRBJ2-5|TRBV28|NA
ASMRPPAAQY
>TRBJ2-3|TRBV28|TRBD1
ASRRQGGDTQY
>TRBJ2-4|TRBV19|NA
ASSLAWAAAKNIQY
>TRBJ2-4|TRBV7-9|NA
ASSFAGQAKNIQY
>TRBJ2-3|TRBV2|NA
ASSEALFGTDTQY